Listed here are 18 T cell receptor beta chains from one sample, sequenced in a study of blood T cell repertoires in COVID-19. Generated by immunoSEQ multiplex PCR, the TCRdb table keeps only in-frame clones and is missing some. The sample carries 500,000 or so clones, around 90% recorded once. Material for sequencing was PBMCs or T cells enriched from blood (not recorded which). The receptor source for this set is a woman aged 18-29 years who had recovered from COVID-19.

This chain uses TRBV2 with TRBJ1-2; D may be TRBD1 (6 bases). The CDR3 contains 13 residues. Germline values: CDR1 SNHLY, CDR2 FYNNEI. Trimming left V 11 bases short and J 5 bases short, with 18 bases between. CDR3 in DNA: TGTGCCGGTCAGCCAACAGGGACGTATGGCTACACCTTC. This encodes CAGQPTGTYGYTF.

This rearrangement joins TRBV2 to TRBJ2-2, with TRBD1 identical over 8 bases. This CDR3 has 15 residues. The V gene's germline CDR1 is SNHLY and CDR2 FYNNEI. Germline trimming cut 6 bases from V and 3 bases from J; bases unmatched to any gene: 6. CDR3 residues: CASRDRVFDTGELFF. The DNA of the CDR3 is TGTGCCAGCAGGGACAGGGTATTTGACACCGGGGAGCTGTTTTTT. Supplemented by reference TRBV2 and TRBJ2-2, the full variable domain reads EPEVTQTPSHQVTQMGQEVILRCVPISNHLYFYWYRQILGQKVEFLVSFYNNEISEKSEIFDDQFSVERPDGSNFTLKIRSTKLEDSAMYFCASRDRVFDTGELFFGEGSRLTVL.

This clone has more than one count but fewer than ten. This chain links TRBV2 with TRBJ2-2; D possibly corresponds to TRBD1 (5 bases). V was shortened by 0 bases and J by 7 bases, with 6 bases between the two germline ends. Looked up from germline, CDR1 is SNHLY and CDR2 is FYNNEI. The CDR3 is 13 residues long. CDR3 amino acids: CASSEARGGELFF. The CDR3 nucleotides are TGTGCCAGCAGTGAAGCTAGGGGCGGGGAGCTGTTTTTT.

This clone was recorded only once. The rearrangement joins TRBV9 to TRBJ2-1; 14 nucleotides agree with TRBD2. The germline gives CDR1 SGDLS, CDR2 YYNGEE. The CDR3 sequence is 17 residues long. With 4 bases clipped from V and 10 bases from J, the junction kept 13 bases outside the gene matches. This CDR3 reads CASSPWTSGGSFSEQFF. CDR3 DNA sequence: TGTGCCAGCAGCCCCTGGACTAGCGGGGGGTCATTCAGCGAGCAGTTCTTC. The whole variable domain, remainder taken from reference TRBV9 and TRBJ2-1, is DSGVTQTPKHLITATGQRVTLRCSPRSGDLSVYWYQQSLDQGLQFLIQYYNGEERAKGNILERFSAQQFPDLHSELNLSSLELGDSALYFCASSPWTSGGSFSEQFFGPGTRLTVL.

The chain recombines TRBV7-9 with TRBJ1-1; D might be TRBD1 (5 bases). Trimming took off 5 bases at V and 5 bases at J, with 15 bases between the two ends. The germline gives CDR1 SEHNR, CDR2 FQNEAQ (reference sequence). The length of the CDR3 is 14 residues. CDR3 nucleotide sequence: TGTGCCAGCAGCCCGGCCACAGGAGGGACTGAAGCTTTCTTT. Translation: CASSPATGGTEAFF. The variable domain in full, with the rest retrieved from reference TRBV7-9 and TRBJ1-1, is DTGVSQNPRHKITKRGQNVTFRCDPISEHNRLYWYRQTLGQGPEFLTYFQNEAQLEKSRLLSDRFSAERPKGSFSTLEIQRTEQGDSAMYLCASSPATGGTEAFFGQGTRLTVV.

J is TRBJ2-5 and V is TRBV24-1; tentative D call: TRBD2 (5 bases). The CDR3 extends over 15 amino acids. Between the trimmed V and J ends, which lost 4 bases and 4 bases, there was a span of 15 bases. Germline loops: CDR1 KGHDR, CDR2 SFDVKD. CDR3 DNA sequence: TGTGCCACCAGTGACCGCACCACTAGAGGAGAGACCCAGTACTTC. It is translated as CATSDRTTRGETQYF.

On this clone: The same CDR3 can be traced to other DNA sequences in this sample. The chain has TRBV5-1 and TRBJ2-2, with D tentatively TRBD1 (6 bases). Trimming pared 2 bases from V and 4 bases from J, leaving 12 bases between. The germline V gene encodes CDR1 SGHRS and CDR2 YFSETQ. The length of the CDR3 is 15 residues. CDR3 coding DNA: TGCGCCAGCAGCTTTACAGGGTGGGGCACCGGGGAGCTGTTTTTT. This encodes CASSFTGWGTGELFF.

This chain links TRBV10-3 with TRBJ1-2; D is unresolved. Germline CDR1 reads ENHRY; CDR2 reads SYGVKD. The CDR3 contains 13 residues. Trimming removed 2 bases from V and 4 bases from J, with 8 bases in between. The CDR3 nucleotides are TGTGCCATCAGTGAGGGCGGATTCTATGGCTACACCTTC. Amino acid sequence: CAISEGGFYGYTF.

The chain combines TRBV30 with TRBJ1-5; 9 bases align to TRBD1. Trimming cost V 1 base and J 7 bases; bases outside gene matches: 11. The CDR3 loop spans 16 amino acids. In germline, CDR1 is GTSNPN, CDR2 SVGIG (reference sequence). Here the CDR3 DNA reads TGTGCCTGGAGTGCCTCTGGGACAGGGATCCGGCAGCCCCAGCATTTT. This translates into CAWSASGTGIRQPQHF.

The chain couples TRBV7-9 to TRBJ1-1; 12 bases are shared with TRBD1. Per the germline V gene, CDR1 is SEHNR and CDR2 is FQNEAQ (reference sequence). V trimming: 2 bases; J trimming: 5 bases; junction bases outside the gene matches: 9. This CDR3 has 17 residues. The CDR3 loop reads CASSLTPGTGGDTEAFF. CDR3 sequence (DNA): TGTGCCAGCAGCTTAACCCCCGGGACAGGGGGCGATACTGAAGCTTTCTTT.

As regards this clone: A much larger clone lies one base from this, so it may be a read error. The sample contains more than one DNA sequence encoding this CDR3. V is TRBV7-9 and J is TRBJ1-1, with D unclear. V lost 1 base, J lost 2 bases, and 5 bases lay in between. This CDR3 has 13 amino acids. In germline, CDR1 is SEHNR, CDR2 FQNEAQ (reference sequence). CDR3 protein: CASSLDRNTEAFF. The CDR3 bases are TGTGCCAGCAGCTTAGACAGAAACACTGAAGCTTTCTTT.

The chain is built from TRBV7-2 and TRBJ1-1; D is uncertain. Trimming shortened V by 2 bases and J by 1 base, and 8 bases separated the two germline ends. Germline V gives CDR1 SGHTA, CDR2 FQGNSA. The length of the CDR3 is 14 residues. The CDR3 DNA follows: TGTGCCAGCAGCTTACTCCAAGCGAACACTGAAGCTTTCTTT. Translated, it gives CASSLLQANTEAFF. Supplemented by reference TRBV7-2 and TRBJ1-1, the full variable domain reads GAGVSQSPSNKVTEKGKDVELRCDPISGHTALYWYRQSLGQGLEFLIYFQGNSAPDKSGLPSDRFSAERTGGSVSTLTIQRTQQEDSAVYLCASSLLQANTEAFFGQGTRLTVV.

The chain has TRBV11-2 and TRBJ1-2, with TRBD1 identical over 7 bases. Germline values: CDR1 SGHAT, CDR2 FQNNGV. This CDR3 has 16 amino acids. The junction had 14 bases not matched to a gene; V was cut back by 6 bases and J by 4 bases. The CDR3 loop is CASSRSLGTVSYGYTF. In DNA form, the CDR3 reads TGTGCCAGCAGTCGATCCCTCGGGACAGTCAGCTATGGCTACACCTTC.

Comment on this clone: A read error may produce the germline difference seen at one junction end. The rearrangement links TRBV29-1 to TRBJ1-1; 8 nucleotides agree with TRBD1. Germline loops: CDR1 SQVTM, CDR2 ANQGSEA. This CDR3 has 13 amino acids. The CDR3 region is CSAERTGNAEAFF. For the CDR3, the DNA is TGCAGCGCTGAGCGGACAGGGAACGCTGAAGCTTTCTTT.

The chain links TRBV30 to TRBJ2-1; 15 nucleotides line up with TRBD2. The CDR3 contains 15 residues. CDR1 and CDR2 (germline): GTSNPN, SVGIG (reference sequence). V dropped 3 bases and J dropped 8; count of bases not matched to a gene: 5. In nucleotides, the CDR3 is TGTGCCTGGAGCCCAGGACTAGCGGGGGGGCATGAGCAGTTCTTC. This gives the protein CAWSPGLAGGHEQFF.

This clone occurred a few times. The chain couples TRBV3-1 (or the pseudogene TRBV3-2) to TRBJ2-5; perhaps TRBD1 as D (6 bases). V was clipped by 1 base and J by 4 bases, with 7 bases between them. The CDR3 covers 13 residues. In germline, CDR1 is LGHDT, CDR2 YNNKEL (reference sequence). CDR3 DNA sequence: TGTGCCAGCAGCCAAGTACAGGGAGAGACCCAGTACTTC. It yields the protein CASSQVQGETQYF.

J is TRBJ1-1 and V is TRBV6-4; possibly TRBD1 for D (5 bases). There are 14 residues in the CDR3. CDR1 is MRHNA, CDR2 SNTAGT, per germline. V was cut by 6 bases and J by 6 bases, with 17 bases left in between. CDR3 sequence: CASSVNSWGAEAFF. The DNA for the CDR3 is TGTGCCAGCAGCGTCAATTCGTGGGGGGCTGAAGCTTTCTTT.

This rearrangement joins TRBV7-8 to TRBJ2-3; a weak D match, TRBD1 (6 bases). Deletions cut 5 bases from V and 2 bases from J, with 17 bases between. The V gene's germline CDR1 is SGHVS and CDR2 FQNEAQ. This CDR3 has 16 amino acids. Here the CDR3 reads CASSKDRIGITDTQYF. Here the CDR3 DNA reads TGTGCCAGCAGCAAAGACAGGATAGGGATCACAGATACGCAGTATTTT.